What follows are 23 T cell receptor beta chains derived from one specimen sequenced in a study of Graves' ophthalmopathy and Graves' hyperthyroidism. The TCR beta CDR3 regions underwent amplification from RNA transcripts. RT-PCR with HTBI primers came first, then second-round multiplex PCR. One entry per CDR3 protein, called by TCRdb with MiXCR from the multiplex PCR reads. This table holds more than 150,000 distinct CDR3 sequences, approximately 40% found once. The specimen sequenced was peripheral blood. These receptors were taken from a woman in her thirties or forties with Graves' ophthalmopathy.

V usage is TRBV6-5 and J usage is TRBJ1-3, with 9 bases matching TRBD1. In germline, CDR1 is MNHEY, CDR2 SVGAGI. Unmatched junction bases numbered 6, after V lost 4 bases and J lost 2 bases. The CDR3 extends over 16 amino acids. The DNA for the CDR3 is TGTGCCAGCAGTTCCTTAGGGACAGGGCCTGGAAACACCATATATTTT. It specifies CASSSLGTGPGNTIYF.

The CDR3 nucleotides read TGTGCCACCAGTGATTCGACCACCTTCTACGAGCAGTACTTC. Encoded protein: CATSDSTTFYEQYF. The genes are TRBV24-1 and TRBJ2-7; D is ambiguous. CDR1 KGHDR and CDR2 SFDVKD come from the germline V gene. The V and J ends lost 2 bases and 3 bases respectively, with 10 bases between them. The CDR3 runs to 14 residues.

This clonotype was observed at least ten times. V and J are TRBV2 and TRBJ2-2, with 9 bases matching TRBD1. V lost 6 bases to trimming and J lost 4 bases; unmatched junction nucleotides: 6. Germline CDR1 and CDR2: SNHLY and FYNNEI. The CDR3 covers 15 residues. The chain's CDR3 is CASRTGQGGTGELFF. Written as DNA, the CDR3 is TGTGCCAGCAGGACGGGACAGGGAGGCACCGGGGAGCTGTTTTTT.

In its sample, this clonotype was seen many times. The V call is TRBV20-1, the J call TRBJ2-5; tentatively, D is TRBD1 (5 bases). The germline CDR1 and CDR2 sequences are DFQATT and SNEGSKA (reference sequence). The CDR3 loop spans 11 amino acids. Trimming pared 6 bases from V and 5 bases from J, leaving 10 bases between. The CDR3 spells CSAHKGETQYF. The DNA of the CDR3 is TGCAGTGCCCATAAGGGGGAGACCCAGTACTTC.

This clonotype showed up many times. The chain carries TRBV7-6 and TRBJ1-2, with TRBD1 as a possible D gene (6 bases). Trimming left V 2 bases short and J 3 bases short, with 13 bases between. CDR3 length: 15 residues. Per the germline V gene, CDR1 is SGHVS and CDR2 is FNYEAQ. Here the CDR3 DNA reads TGTGCCAGCAGCTTACCGGGGGGCTACGACTATGGCTACACCTTC. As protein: CASSLPGGYDYGYTF. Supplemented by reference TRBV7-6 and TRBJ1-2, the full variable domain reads GAGVSQSPRYKVTKRGQDVALRCDPISGHVSLYWYRQALGQGPEFLTYFNYEAQQDKSGLPNDRFSAERPEGSISTLTIQRTEQRDSAMYRCASSLPGGYDYGYTFGSGTRLTVV.

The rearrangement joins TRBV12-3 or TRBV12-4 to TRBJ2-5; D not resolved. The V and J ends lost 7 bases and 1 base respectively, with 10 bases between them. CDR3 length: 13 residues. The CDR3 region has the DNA TGTGCCAGCACAAGACACCCCCAAGAGACCCAGTACTTC. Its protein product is CASTRHPQETQYF.

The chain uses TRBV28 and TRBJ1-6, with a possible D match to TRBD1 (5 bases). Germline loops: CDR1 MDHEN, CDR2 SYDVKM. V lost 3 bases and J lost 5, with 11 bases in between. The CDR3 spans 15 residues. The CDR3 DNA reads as TGTGCCAGCAGTTTCGGGACTTTGAATAATTCACCCCTCCACTTT. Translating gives CASSFGTLNNSPLHF.

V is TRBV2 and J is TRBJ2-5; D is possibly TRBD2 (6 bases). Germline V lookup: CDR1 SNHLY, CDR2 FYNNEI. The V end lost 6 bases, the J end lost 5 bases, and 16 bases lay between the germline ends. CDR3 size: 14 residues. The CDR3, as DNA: TGTGCCAGCAGGGAGGGTGGAGCCAGGGAGACCCAGTACTTC. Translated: CASREGGARETQYF. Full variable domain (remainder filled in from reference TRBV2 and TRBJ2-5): EPEVTQTPSHQVTQMGQEVILRCVPISNHLYFYWYRQILGQKVEFLVSFYNNEISEKSEIFDDQFSVERPDGSNFTLKIRSTKLEDSAMYFCASREGGARETQYFGPGTRLLVL.

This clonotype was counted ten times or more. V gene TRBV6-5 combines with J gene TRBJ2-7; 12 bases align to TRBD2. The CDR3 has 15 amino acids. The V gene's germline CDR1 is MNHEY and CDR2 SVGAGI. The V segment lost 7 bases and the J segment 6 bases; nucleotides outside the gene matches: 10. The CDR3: CASNPTSGRWAEQYF. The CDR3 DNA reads TGTGCCAGCAACCCGACTAGCGGGAGATGGGCCGAGCAGTACTTC.

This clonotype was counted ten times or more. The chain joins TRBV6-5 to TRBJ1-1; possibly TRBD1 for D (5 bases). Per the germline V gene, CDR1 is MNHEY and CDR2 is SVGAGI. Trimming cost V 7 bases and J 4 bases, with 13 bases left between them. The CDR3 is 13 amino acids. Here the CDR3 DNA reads TGTGCCAGCACCAGCCTAGGGGCCACTGAAGCTTTCTTT. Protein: CASTSLGATEAFF.

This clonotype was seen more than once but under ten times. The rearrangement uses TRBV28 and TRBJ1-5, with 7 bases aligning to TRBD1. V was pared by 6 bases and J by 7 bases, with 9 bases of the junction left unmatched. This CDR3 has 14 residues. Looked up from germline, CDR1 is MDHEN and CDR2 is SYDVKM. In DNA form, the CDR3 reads TGTGCCAGCAGACTCATACAGGGGCGGCAGCCCCAGCATTTT. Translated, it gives CASRLIQGRQPQHF.

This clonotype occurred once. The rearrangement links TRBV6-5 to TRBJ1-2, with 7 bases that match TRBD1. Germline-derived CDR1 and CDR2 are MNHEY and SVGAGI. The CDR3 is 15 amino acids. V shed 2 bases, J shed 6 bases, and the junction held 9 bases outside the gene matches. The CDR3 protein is CASSYPGTEGHGYTF. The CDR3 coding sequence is TGTGCCAGCAGTTACCCCGGGACAGAAGGGCATGGCTACACCTTC.

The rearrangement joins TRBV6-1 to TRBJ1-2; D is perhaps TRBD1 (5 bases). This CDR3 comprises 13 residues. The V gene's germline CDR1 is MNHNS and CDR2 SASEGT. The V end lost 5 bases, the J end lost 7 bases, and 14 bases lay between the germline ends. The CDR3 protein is CASSQTGVGGYTF. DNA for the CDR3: TGTGCCAGCAGTCAGACGGGGGTCGGTGGCTACACCTTC.

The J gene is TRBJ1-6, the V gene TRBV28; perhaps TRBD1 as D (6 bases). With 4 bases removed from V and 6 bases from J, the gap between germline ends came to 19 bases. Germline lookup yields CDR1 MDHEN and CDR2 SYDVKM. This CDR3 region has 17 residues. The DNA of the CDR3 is TGTGCCAGCAGTTCTCGATCGAAGGGGGGACTTAATTCACCCCTCCACTTT. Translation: CASSSRSKGGLNSPLHF.

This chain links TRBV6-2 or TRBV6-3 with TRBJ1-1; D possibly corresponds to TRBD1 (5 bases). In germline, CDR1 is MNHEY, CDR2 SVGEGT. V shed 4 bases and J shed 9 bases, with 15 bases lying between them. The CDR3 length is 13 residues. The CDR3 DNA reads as TGTGCCAGCAGTTGGGCGGGGGACTTCAAAGCTTTCTTT. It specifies CASSWAGDFKAFF.

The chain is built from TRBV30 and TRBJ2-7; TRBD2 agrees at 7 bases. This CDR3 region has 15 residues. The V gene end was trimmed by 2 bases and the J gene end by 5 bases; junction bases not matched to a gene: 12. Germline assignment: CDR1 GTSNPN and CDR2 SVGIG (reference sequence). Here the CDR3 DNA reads TGTGCCTGGAGTAGAGGAAGCGGGACCGTCGACGAGCAGTACTTC. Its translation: CAWSRGSGTVDEQYF.

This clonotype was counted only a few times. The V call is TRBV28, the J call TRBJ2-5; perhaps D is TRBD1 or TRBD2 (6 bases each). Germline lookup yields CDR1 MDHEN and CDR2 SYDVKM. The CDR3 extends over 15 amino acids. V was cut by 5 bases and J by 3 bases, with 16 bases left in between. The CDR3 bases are TGTGCCAGCAGTGTGATACAGGGAGGAAAAGAGACCCAGTACTTC. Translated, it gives CASSVIQGGKETQYF.

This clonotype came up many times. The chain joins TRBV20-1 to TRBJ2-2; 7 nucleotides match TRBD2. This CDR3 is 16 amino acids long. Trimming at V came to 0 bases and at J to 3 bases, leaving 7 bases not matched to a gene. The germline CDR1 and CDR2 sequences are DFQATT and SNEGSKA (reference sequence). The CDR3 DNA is TGCAGTGCTAGAGATCGCCGGGAGGCTTACACCGGGGAGCTGTTTTTT. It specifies CSARDRREAYTGELFF.

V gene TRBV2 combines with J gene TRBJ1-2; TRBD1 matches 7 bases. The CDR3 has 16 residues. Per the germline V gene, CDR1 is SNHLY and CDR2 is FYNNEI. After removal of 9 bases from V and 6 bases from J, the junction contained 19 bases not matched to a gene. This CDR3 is CASRWGTGVRTDGYTF. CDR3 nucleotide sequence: TGTGCCAGTAGGTGGGGAACAGGGGTAAGGACGGATGGCTACACCTTC.

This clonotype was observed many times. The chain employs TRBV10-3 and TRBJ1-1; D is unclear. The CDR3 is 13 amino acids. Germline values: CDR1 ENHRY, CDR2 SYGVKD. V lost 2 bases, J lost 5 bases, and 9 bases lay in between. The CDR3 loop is CAISEVLGTEAFF. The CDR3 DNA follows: TGTGCCATCAGTGAGGTATTAGGGACTGAAGCTTTCTTT.

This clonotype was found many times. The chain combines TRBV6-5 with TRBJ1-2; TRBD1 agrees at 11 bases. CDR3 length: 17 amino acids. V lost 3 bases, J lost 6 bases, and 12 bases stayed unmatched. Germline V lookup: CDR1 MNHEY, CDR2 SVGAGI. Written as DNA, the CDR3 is TGTGCCAGCAGTTATGGCTCTTTGGACAGGGGGCGCGATGGCTACACCTTC. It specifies CASSYGSLDRGRDGYTF.

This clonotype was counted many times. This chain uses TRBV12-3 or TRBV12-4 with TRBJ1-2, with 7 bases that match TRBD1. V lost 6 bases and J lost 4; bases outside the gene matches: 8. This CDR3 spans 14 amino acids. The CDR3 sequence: CASSPTWTGYGYTF. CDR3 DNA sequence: TGTGCCAGCAGCCCAACCTGGACAGGCTATGGCTACACCTTC.

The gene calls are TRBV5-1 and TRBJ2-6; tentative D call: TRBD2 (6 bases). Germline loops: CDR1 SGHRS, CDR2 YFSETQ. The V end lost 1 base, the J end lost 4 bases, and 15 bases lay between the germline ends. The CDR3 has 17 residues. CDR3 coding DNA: TGCGCCAGCAGCTTGTTCCCGGGAGTGTTGGGGGCCAACGTCCTGACTTTC. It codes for CASSLFPGVLGANVLTF.